This T cell receptor (beta chain) was recovered during a study of CD8 T cells in Susac syndrome (dated by TCRdb to between 2018 and 2021). A note on the overall study: Of the Susac syndrome patients who were sequenced, six had clinically active disease and roughly eight were in clinical remission. Susac syndrome patients were therapy-naive, on corticosteroids (some also receiving IVIg), or on IVIg alone at blood withdrawal. Repertoire sequencing was used to test whether CD8+ T cell activation and differentiation in Susac syndrome was antigen driven.

High-throughput TCR beta sequencing profiled peripheral blood CD8+ and CD4+ T cells from healthy donors, Susac syndrome patients and multiple sclerosis patients. The Susac syndrome patients fulfilled recently defined diagnostic criteria for either definite or probable disease. Bulk CD8+ and CD4+ T cells were purified by magnetic negative isolation, while CD8+ TEMRA cells were enriched using FACS. Blood was drawn into EDTA tubes, processed within 24 hours, and PBMCs were isolated by density gradient centrifugation. PBMCs intended for TCR sequencing were cryopreserved in liquid nitrogen and thawed later in a water bath at 37 degrees C. Purity of sorted or isolated CD4+, CD8+ and CD8+ TEMRA cells was at least 90%. RNA was extracted with the RNeasy kit and roughly 0.45 to 1 ug was reverse transcribed using random hexamers. The immunoSEQ multiplex PCR assay, which covers 54 Vbeta and 13 Jbeta segments, was used to amplify TCR beta CDR3 regions. To correct PCR amplification bias, a synthetic template baseline was used for both primer optimization and computational correction. As for the original processing: Only productive sequences were kept, with reads annotated to V, D and J genes according to IMGT and analyzed in immunoSEQ Analyzer. Clonality was calculated as one minus the Shannon entropy normalized by log2 of the number of productive unique sequences. For each patient and control, public and private clones were evaluated among the 100 most prevalent clones. Clones were defined as Susac-specific when absent from the healthy and MS cohorts, from roughly 1,000 published viral clones and from other ImmuneACCESS disease sequences. TCRdb ran its own pipeline on the public reads, namely fastp trimming at Q25 and MiXCR clone calling, and kept in-frame beta chains. CDR3 protein sequences are deduplicated, and each keeps its most common genes and DNA. These V and J calls originate from TCRdb's pipeline instead of the authors' own analysis. The table for this sample lists roughly 160,000 distinct CDR3 sequences; 95% to 97% of them were counted only once. In total, the top ten clones hold 0.12% of the sample.

Broad study findings and their caveats: The CD4+ T cell repertoire of patients with Susac syndrome showed no detectable clonal expansion. The study acknowledged that relatively few individuals were included in the TCR sequencing and HLA analysis.

This clonotype was detected once. Its antigen specificity is not known. Qualities for individual bases were not recorded, and no much larger clone is one base off. A single read makes a weak case. Ends trimmed: V by 7 bases, J by 1 base; bases unmatched to a gene: 5. The CDR1 and CDR2 encoded by the germline V gene are KGHDR and SFDVKD. The CDR3 numbers 14 residues from cysteine through phenylalanine. CDR3 DNA is the only sequence kept; it has 42 bases, read in frame from the first base. The sample was CD4+ T cells from PBMCs. The sequence derives from a human donor with Susac syndrome. The rearranged segments are TRBV24-1 and TRBJ1-1; 7 nucleotides in the junction match TRBD1. The DNA sequence follows: TGTGCCACCAGCCAGACAGGGAGGAACACTGAAGCTTTCTTT. It codes for CATSQTGRNTEAFF.